The 20 T cell receptor beta chains below come from one sample, sequenced in a study of blood T cell repertoires in COVID-19. Generated by immunoSEQ multiplex PCR, the TCRdb table keeps only in-frame clones and is missing some. The table includes 150,000 to 200,000 clones, approximately 82% detected once. The sample was peripheral blood. The origin of the receptors is a man in his 70s who had recovered from COVID-19.

The chain joins TRBV7-9 to TRBJ1-6, with TRBD1 matching 9 bases. V lost 3 bases, J lost 7 bases, and 4 bases stayed unmatched. From germline, CDR1 is SEHNR and CDR2 FQNEAQ (reference sequence). The CDR3 has 15 residues. CDR3 sequence: CASSFGTGLNSPLHF. The CDR3 nucleotides read TGTGCCAGCAGCTTCGGGACAGGGTTGAATTCACCCCTCCACTTT. The whole variable domain, remainder taken from reference TRBV7-9 and TRBJ1-6, is DTGVSQNPRHKITKRGQNVTFRCDPISEHNRLYWYRQTLGQGPEFLTYFQNEAQLEKSRLLSDRFSAERPKGSFSTLEIQRTEQGDSAMYLCASSFGTGLNSPLHFGNGTRLTVT.

The CDR3 sequence is CASSEGTKYGYTF. The CDR3 DNA follows: TGCGCCAGCAGTGAGGGCACCAAGTATGGCTACACCTTC. The chain uses TRBV10-2 and TRBJ1-2; D uncertain. Trimming pared 2 bases from V and 5 bases from J, leaving 9 bases between. The CDR3 consists of 13 residues. From germline, CDR1 is WSHSY and CDR2 SAAADI.

The chain links TRBV18 to TRBJ1-2; 10 bases fit TRBD1. This CDR3 contains 17 residues. Trimming removed 3 bases from V and 2 bases from J; junction bases left unmatched: 9. Per the germline V gene, CDR1 is KGHSH and CDR2 is LQKENI. CDR3 DNA sequence: TGTGCCAGCTCACCCTCCCGTTCGGGACAGGGGAACTATGGCTACACCTTC. Residues: CASSPSRSGQGNYGYTF.

The V gene is TRBV10-1, the J gene TRBJ2-1; D remains ambiguous. The CDR3 covers 15 residues. Deletions cut 6 bases from V and 1 base from J, with 13 bases between. Germline values: CDR1 WNHNN, CDR2 SYGVQD (reference sequence). In nucleotides, the CDR3 is TGCGCCAGCAGCGCTTTGGCGGCATCCTACAATGAGCAGTTCTTC. It yields the protein CASSALAASYNEQFF.

The chain carries TRBV28 and TRBJ1-5; D call uncertain. Trimming cost V 3 bases and J 4 bases, with 10 bases left between them. Germline assignment: CDR1 MDHEN and CDR2 SYDVKM. The CDR3 is made up of 14 amino acids. CDR3 nucleotides: TGTGCCAGCAGTTTGCTTCCGGGGAATCAGCCCCAGCATTTT. It encodes CASSLLPGNQPQHF.

Note on this clone: Other DNA sequences in the sample encode the same CDR3. V gene TRBV5-1 combines with J gene TRBJ2-7; no definite D call. CDR1 and CDR2 from the germline V gene are SGHRS and YFSETQ. The CDR3 extends over 13 amino acids. Between the trimmed V and J ends, which lost 2 bases and 1 base, there was a span of 7 bases. The DNA for the CDR3 is TGCGCCAGCAGCTTCACCAGTTCCTACGAGCAGTACTTC. Encoded protein: CASSFTSSYEQYF.

The table lists this clone with a count of one. The gene calls are TRBV3-1 (or the pseudogene TRBV3-2) and TRBJ2-1, with 7 positions matching TRBD2. Germline CDR1 is LGHDT and CDR2 is YNNKEL (reference sequence). V was clipped by 2 bases and J by 4 bases; unmatched bases: 5. The CDR3 spans 15 residues. CDR3 nucleotide sequence: TGTGCCAGCAGCCAACAACTAGCGATATACAATGAGCAGTTCTTC. It encodes CASSQQLAIYNEQFF.

This sequence joins TRBV10-3 and TRBJ2-7; D is possibly TRBD1 (6 bases). CDR1 and CDR2 from the germline V gene are ENHRY and SYGVKD. The V end was cut by 2 bases, the J end by 6 bases, with 11 bases between. The CDR3 consists of 13 residues. The CDR3 spells CAISEQTGGEQYF. CDR3 in DNA: TGTGCCATCAGTGAGCAGACAGGAGGCGAGCAGTACTTC.

The CDR3: CASSRGEAPDTQYF. The DNA for the CDR3 is TGTGCCAGCTCACGGGGGGAGGCCCCAGATACGCAGTATTTT. This chain uses TRBV18 with TRBJ2-3, with D maybe TRBD2 (6 bases). CDR1 is KGHSH and CDR2 is LQKENI in the germline V gene. The V end was cut by 4 bases, the J end by 4 bases, with 12 bases between. CDR3 length: 14 residues.

The chain recombines TRBV7-2 with TRBJ2-5; TRBD1 might be the D (5 bases). There are 14 residues in the CDR3. Germline V CDR1 and CDR2: SGHTA, FQGNSA. V was trimmed by 7 bases and J by 7 bases, leaving 19 bases between them. This CDR3 is CASTPMDTSGTQYF. CDR3 bases: TGTGCCAGCACCCCAATGGACACCTCCGGGACCCAGTACTTC.

V is TRBV18 and J is TRBJ2-2; 14 bases line up with TRBD2. The CDR3 length is 20 residues. The germline CDR1 and CDR2 sequences are KGHSH and LQKENI. The V segment lost 5 bases and the J segment 4 bases; nucleotides outside the gene matches: 15. The CDR3 sequence: CASSSNMGLAGEVITGELFF. As DNA, the CDR3 is TGTGCCAGCTCATCTAACATGGGACTAGCGGGAGAGGTTATCACCGGGGAGCTGTTTTTT.

The rearrangement links TRBV12-3 or TRBV12-4 to TRBJ2-7; the D gene is possibly TRBD1 (5 bases). V lost 4 bases, J lost 6 bases, and 13 bases lay in between. This CDR3 region has 13 residues. DNA of the CDR3: TGTGCCAGCAGTTCAGGCAGGGTGGGCGAGCAGTACTTC. Its protein is CASSSGRVGEQYF.

In this sample, this clone turned up once. The rearrangement joins TRBV10-2 to TRBJ1-4; a possible D gene is TRBD1 (5 bases). Per the germline V gene, CDR1 is WSHSY and CDR2 is SAAADI. CDR3 length equals 15 residues. Trimming shortened V by 5 bases and J by 5 bases, and 15 bases separated the two germline ends. This CDR3 reads CASSKFRAVNEKLFF. The DNA for the CDR3 is TGCGCCAGCAGTAAATTCAGGGCAGTAAATGAAAAACTGTTTTTT.

The chain links TRBV19 to TRBJ1-5; D might be TRBD1 (5 bases). Trimming cost V 2 bases and J 7 bases, with 15 bases left between them. The length of the CDR3 is 15 residues. The germline V gene has CDR1 LNHDA and CDR2 SQIVND (reference sequence). The DNA for the CDR3 is TGTGCCAGTAGTATATTATCAGGAGGGGACCAGCCCCAGCATTTT. Protein product: CASSILSGGDQPQHF.

The chain recombines TRBV6-5 with TRBJ2-1; D unclear. The CDR3 is 15 residues long. CDR1 and CDR2 from the germline V gene are MNHEY and SVGAGI. Trimming removed 2 bases from V and 1 base from J, with 9 bases in between. CDR3 in DNA: TGTGCCAGCAGTTACCGGGTTTGGTCCTACAATGAGCAGTTCTTC. Encoded protein: CASSYRVWSYNEQFF.

V usage is TRBV27 and J usage is TRBJ1-1, with 8 bases matching TRBD1. Germline V lookup: CDR1 MNHEY, CDR2 SMNVEV (reference sequence). There are 15 residues in the CDR3. Trimming at V came to 4 bases and at J to 6 bases, leaving 10 bases not matched to a gene. CDR3 sequence (DNA): TGTGCCAGCAGTTCGCTGACAGGGGATTTCTCTGAAGCTTTCTTT. It is translated as CASSSLTGDFSEAFF.

The chain's CDR3 is CASSQDTSAPGDEQFF. The DNA of the CDR3 is TGCGCCAGCAGCCAAGATACTAGCGCTCCGGGGGATGAGCAGTTCTTC. This rearrangement joins TRBV4-1 to TRBJ2-1; 7 bases are shared with TRBD2. Germline V gene data show CDR1 as MGHRA and CDR2 as YSYEKL. This CDR3 is 16 amino acids long. V trimming: 0 bases; J trimming: 8 bases; junction bases outside the gene matches: 10.

The chain has TRBV4-1 and TRBJ1-4; D remains ambiguous. CDR3 length: 15 residues. V lost 3 bases to trimming and J lost 10 bases, with 18 bases between them. The germline gives CDR1 MGHRA, CDR2 YSYEKL. The CDR3 sequence: CASSQDPTSGVKLFF. The DNA of the CDR3 is TGCGCCAGCAGCCAGGATCCGACAAGCGGCGTAAAACTGTTTTTT.

The V gene is TRBV6-6, the J gene TRBJ1-1, with D tentatively TRBD1 (5 bases). V lost 6 bases and J 3 bases, leaving 17 bases between the germline ends. The CDR3 sequence is 15 residues long. The germline gives CDR1 MNHNY, CDR2 SVGAGI (reference sequence). CDR3 nucleotides: TGTGCCAGCAGCGACCTCCACGGAGGGGACACTGAAGCTTTCTTT. It translates to CASSDLHGGDTEAFF.

This chain joins TRBV6-5 and TRBJ2-3, with 8 nucleotides matching TRBD2. Trimming cost V 5 bases and J 3 bases; bases outside gene matches: 7. CDR3 size: 15 residues. Germline V gene data show CDR1 as MNHEY and CDR2 as SVGAGI. The CDR3: CASSISGNGTDTQYF. The CDR3 nucleotides read TGTGCCAGCAGTATTAGCGGGAACGGGACAGATACGCAGTATTTT.